This T cell receptor beta chain was captured by sequencing in a study of shared clonotypes between healthy human individuals. CD45RO negativity and positive selection for CCR7 defined naive CD8 cells, a population that excluded terminally differentiated effector memory CD45RA+ cells. Produced via immunoSEQ multiplex PCR; TCRdb's table is partial and in-frame only. The data show about 680,000 clones, with approximately 90% seen just once and approximately 25% held by the top ten. General observations from the study: Non-shared clonotypes showed lower generation probabilities than clonotypes common to all four donors.

This clone was observed a few times. Its specificity is unknown. CDR3 length: 13 amino acids. The germline gives CDR1 WNHNN, CDR2 SYGVQD (reference sequence). V shed 6 bases and J shed 7 bases, with 12 bases lying between them. This clonotype was obtained from a man younger than 40 in good health. V gene TRBV10-1 combines with J gene TRBJ2-2; D uncertain. The sequenced material came from naive CD8+ T cells sorted from blood. The CDR3 spells CASSPSHRGELFF. CDR3 DNA sequence: TGCGCCAGCAGCCCCTCACATCGCGGGGAGCTGTTTTTT.